The entry below gives a single T cell receptor beta chain sequence along with its context. The junction does not match germline at one end; this may be a read error. This same CDR3 is encoded by further DNA sequences in the sample. This sample is drawn from a study of blood T cell repertoires in COVID-19. The CDR3 loop spans 18 amino acids. Original data processing: Reference gene primer amplification gave nucleated cell count estimates. Data came from immunoSEQ multiplex PCR; TCRdb stores just in-frame clones and leaves some out. V and J calls and clone size come straight from that table; D and trimming were deduced from the DNA. This sample has fewer than 700,000 clones; approximately 88% occur once, and the top ten carry less than 9.5%.

This chain links TRBV23-1 with TRBJ1-2; the match to TRBD1 covers 9 bases. TRBV23-1 is sorted into the ORF group, with uncertain function. Sequencing was performed on peripheral blood. The receptor comes from a woman aged 45-60 years with COVID-19, enrolled during active disease. The CDR3 nucleotides read TGCGCTAGCAGTTTAGCCTCTGGGACAGGGTTTCCCCCTTATGGCTACACCTTC. It is translated as CASSLASGTGFPPYGYTF.